This T cell receptor (beta chain) was identified in a study of T cell repertoires in cytomegalovirus infection. General observations from the study: Summed frequency of shared TCR beta families picked out CMV carriers who also had the relevant HLA.

TCRdb re-derived calls from the reads in MiXCR, one entry per CDR3 protein. This sample has roughly 220,000 distinct CDR3 sequences, with 30% to 45% found just once. The CDR3 sequence is 15 residues long. Germline lookup yields CDR1 MNHEY and CDR2 SVGAGI. J gave up 2 bases and V 6 bases, and 6 bases lay outside the gene matches. This clonotype was seen a few times. Antigen unknown. The chain employs TRBV6-5 and TRBJ2-2, with 7 bases fitting TRBD2. This clonotype originated in a human donor in good health (CMV status not recorded). Some clones in this sample may be carry-over from other donors' samples. Sequenced here: CD8+ T cells from cultured PBMCs, sampled from culture after CMV antigen stimulation. The CDR3 is CASRGGRTNTGELFF. CDR3 in DNA: TGTGCCAGCAGGGGGGGGAGGACTAACACCGGGGAGCTGTTTTTT.